The clone carrying this T cell receptor beta chain was seen at least ten times. The sample originates from a study of identical twins. Each cDNA held unique molecular identifiers, and template switching gave it a universal primer site. TCRdb itself ran the 5' RACE reads through MiXCR, one entry per CDR3 protein. The sample records a few hundred thousand distinct CDR3 sequences, 9.6% being singletons. This CDR3 spans 15 amino acids. Per germline, CDR1 MNHNS and CDR2 SASEGT. V dropped 7 bases and J dropped 2 bases, with 15 bases sitting between them. This same sample was also taken into another study, of yellow fever vaccine responses in identical twins. That paper notes: Reported findings indicate that twins' vaccine T cell responses seemed partially convergent, partially personalized.

Sample: PBMCs. This chain uses TRBV6-1 with TRBJ2-1; weak D call: TRBD1 (7 bases). This TCR was sampled from a woman aged 18-29 years in good health. Here the CDR3 reads CASTISGGPYNEQFF. Written as DNA, the CDR3 is TGTGCCAGCACTATATCAGGGGGGCCCTACAATGAGCAGTTCTTC.